This is a list of T cell receptor beta chains from one sample in a study of beta chain features in type 1 diabetes. Repertoires were generated with immunoSEQ multiplex PCR, while TCRdb's copy carries only in-frame clones and drops some. There are hundreds of thousands of clones in the sample; around 9.3% occur only once, and 1% lies in the top ten. Input material: central memory CD4+ T cells from blood. Receptors were obtained from a man under 40 with type 1 diabetes. Both conserved end residues are part of each CDR3. Fields, in order: J gene, V gene, D gene, clone size, CDR3 protein, CDR3 DNA. A D gene is named only where the DNA matches it firmly. The size of a clone is reported for some rows only, either as once, few or many, or as a class for expanded clones.

J gene: TRBJ2-7; V gene: TRBV11-2; D gene: TRBD1; clone size: few; CDR3 protein: CASSSFAAGGRSYEQYF; CDR3 DNA: TGTGCCAGCAGCTCCTTCGCTGCAGGGGGCCGTTCCTACGAGCAGTACTTC
J gene: TRBJ2-7; V gene: TRBV6-1; D gene: -; clone size: -; CDR3 protein: CASSDRAKGIYEQYF; CDR3 DNA: TGTGCCAGCAGTGATAGGGCAAAAGGGATCTACGAGCAGTACTTC
J gene: TRBJ2-2; V gene: TRBV7-2; D gene: -; clone size: few; CDR3 protein: CASSFDTGELFF; CDR3 DNA: TGTGCCAGCAGCTTCGACACCGGGGAGCTGTTTTTT
J gene: TRBJ1-1; V gene: TRBV14; D gene: -; clone size: -; CDR3 protein: CASSQVDGGEAFF; CDR3 DNA: TGTGCCAGCAGCCAAGTTGATGGGGGTGAAGCTTTCTTT
J gene: TRBJ2-1; V gene: TRBV10-2; D gene: -; clone size: few; CDR3 protein: CASSESHGTMQFF; CDR3 DNA: TGCGCCAGCAGTGAGTCGCACGGGACAATGCAGTTCTTC
J gene: TRBJ2-5; V gene: TRBV11-2; D gene: -; clone size: few; CDR3 protein: CASSLIGAETQYF; CDR3 DNA: TGTGCCAGCAGCTTAATAGGGGCAGAGACCCAGTACTTC
J gene: TRBJ1-1; V gene: TRBV30; D gene: TRBD1; clone size: -; CDR3 protein: CASTGGDTEAFF; CDR3 DNA: TGTGCCTCGACAGGGGGGGACACTGAAGCTTTCTTT
J gene: TRBJ2-5; V gene: TRBV7-8; D gene: -; clone size: few; CDR3 protein: CASSLTGGKWETQYF; CDR3 DNA: TGTGCCAGCAGCTTAACCGGCGGCAAGTGGGAGACCCAGTACTTC
J gene: TRBJ2-5; V gene: TRBV2; D gene: -; clone size: -; CDR3 protein: CASRGTVEGKETQYF; CDR3 DNA: TGTGCCAGCAGGGGAACAGTCGAGGGAAAAGAGACCCAGTACTTC
J gene: TRBJ1-1; V gene: TRBV7-2; D gene: TRBD1; clone size: few; CDR3 protein: CASSLGRDREAFF; CDR3 DNA: TGTGCCAGCAGCTTAGGACGGGACAGGGAAGCTTTCTTT
J gene: TRBJ2-7; V gene: TRBV6-5; D gene: -; clone size: few; CDR3 protein: CASSYFGSPLAF; CDR3 DNA: TGTGCCAGCAGTTACTTCGGGTCACCCCTAGCATTC
J gene: TRBJ2-3; V gene: TRBV29-1; D gene: -; clone size: few; CDR3 protein: CSVGGTRGTDTQYF; CDR3 DNA: TGCAGCGTTGGTGGGACACGGGGCACAGATACGCAGTATTTT
J gene: TRBJ1-2; V gene: TRBV30; D gene: -; clone size: few; CDR3 protein: CAWREILGAHYGYTF; CDR3 DNA: TGTGCCTGGAGGGAGATACTCGGGGCTCACTATGGCTACACCTTC
J gene: TRBJ1-5; V gene: TRBV5-1; D gene: TRBD1; clone size: few; CDR3 protein: CASSFDGQGHQPQHF; CDR3 DNA: TGCGCCAGCAGCTTCGACGGACAGGGCCATCAGCCCCAGCATTTT
J gene: TRBJ1-1; V gene: TRBV28; D gene: TRBD1; clone size: few; CDR3 protein: CAVQGSGTEAFF; CDR3 DNA: TGTGCCGTACAGGGGTCCGGCACTGAAGCTTTCTTT
J gene: TRBJ2-7; V gene: TRBV27; D gene: TRBD1; clone size: -; CDR3 protein: CASSSDRGRTQYF; CDR3 DNA: TGTGCCAGCAGCTCGGACAGGGGGCGAACTCAGTACTTC
J gene: TRBJ2-7; V gene: TRBV11-2; D gene: -; clone size: -; CDR3 protein: CDSSLEEGETYEQYF; CDR3 DNA: TGTGACAGCAGCTTAGAGGAGGGGGAAACCTACGAGCAGTACTTC
J gene: TRBJ1-1; V gene: TRBV6-5; D gene: -; clone size: -; CDR3 protein: CASSYSNHNTEAFF; CDR3 DNA: TGTGCCAGCAGTTACTCTAACCATAACACTGAAGCTTTCTTT
J gene: TRBJ2-6; V gene: TRBV7-9; D gene: -; clone size: -; CDR3 protein: CASSLGSISGANVLTF; CDR3 DNA: TGTGCCAGCAGCTTAGGTTCGATCTCTGGGGCCAACGTCCTGACTTTC
J gene: TRBJ2-1; V gene: TRBV7-2; D gene: -; clone size: few; CDR3 protein: CASSPFEFPYNEQFF; CDR3 DNA: TGTGCCAGCAGTCCCTTTGAGTTCCCCTACAATGAGCAGTTCTTC
J gene: TRBJ1-2; V gene: TRBV7-2; D gene: -; clone size: few; CDR3 protein: CASSLGATGRRGYTF; CDR3 DNA: TGTGCCAGCAGCTTAGGGGCGACAGGCCGACGTGGCTACACCTTC
J gene: TRBJ2-3; V gene: TRBV2; D gene: -; clone size: -; CDR3 protein: CASSEAGTDTQYF; CDR3 DNA: TGTGCCAGCAGTGAAGCCGGCACAGATACGCAGTATTTT
J gene: TRBJ2-6; V gene: TRBV5-1; D gene: -; clone size: few; CDR3 protein: CASSSGLSLSGANVLTF; CDR3 DNA: TGCGCCAGCAGCTCGGGACTGAGCCTCTCTGGGGCCAACGTCCTGACTTTC
J gene: TRBJ1-2; V gene: TRBV4-2; D gene: -; clone size: -; CDR3 protein: CASSQAVYGYTF; CDR3 DNA: TGTGCCAGCAGCCAAGCTGTTTATGGCTACACCTTC
J gene: TRBJ2-5; V gene: TRBV5-1; D gene: TRBD2; clone size: -; CDR3 protein: CASSLVPSGQETQYF; CDR3 DNA: TGCGCCAGCAGCTTGGTTCCTAGCGGTCAAGAGACCCAGTACTTC
J gene: TRBJ2-1; V gene: TRBV7-2; D gene: -; clone size: -; CDR3 protein: CASSLDWSDNEQFF; CDR3 DNA: TGTGCCAGCAGCTTAGATTGGTCGGACAATGAGCAGTTCTTC
J gene: TRBJ1-5; V gene: TRBV19; D gene: -; clone size: many; CDR3 protein: CASKRGDSNQPQHF; CDR3 DNA: TGTGCCAGTAAAAGGGGAGATAGCAATCAGCCCCAGCATTTT
J gene: TRBJ2-2; V gene: TRBV13; D gene: -; clone size: -; CDR3 protein: CASSVDMNTGELFF; CDR3 DNA: TGTGCCAGCAGTGTAGACATGAACACCGGGGAGCTGTTTTTT
J gene: TRBJ2-3; V gene: TRBV9; D gene: TRBD2; clone size: -; CDR3 protein: CASSVALASGGPDTQYF; CDR3 DNA: TGTGCCAGCAGCGTAGCTCTGGCTAGCGGGGGCCCAGATACGCAGTATTTT